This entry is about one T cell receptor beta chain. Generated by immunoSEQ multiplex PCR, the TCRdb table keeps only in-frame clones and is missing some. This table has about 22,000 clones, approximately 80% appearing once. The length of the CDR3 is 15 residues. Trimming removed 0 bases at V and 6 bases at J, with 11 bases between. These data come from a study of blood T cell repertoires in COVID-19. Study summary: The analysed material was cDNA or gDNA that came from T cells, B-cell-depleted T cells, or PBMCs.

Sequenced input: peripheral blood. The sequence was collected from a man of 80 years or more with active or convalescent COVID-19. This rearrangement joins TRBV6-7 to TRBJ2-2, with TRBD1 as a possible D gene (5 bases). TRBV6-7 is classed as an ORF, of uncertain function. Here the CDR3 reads CASSYSNRGAGELFF. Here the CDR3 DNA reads TGTGCCAGCAGTTACTCGAATAGGGGCGCCGGGGAGCTGTTTTTT.